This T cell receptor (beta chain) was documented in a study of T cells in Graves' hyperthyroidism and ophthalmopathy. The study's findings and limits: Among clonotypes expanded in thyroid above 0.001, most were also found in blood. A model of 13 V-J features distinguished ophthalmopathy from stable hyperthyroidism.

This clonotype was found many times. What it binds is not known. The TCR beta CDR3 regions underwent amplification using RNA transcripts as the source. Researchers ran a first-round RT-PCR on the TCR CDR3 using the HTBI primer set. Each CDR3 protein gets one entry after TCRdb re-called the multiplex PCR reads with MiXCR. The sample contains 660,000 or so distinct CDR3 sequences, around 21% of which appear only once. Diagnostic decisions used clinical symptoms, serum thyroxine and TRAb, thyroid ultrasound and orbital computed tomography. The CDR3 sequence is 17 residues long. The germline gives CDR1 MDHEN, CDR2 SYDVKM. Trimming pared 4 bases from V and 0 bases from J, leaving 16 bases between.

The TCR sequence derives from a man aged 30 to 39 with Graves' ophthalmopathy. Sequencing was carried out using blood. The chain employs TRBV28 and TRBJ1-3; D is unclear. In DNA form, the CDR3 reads TGTGCCAGCAGTTCCCCCGTGGTGGCGAGCTCTGGAAACACCATATATTTT. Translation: CASSSPVVASSGNTIYF.